The 9 T cell receptor beta chains below were found in one sample sequenced in a study of identical twins. One entry per CDR3 protein, called by TCRdb with MiXCR from the 5' RACE reads. The repertoire holds some 1,700,000 distinct CDR3 sequences, with around 33% as singletons. Sequenced: cord blood. All receptors derive from a newborn girl in good health.

The V call is TRBV3-1, the J call TRBJ2-2, with 11 positions matching TRBD2. The length of the CDR3 is 18 residues. Germline lookup yields CDR1 LGHDT and CDR2 YNNKEL (reference sequence). V lost 4 bases, J lost 2 bases, and 9 bases stayed unmatched. DNA for the CDR3: TGTGCCAGCAGCCCCTATAGACTAGCGGGGCCAAACACCGGGGAGCTGTTTTTT. It specifies CASSPYRLAGPNTGELFF. The full variable domain, completed using reference TRBV3-1 and TRBJ2-2, is DTAVSQTPKYLVTQMGNDKSIKCEQNLGHDTMYWYKQDSKKFLKIMFSYNNKELIINETVPNRFSPKSPDKAHLNLHINSLELGDSAVYFCASSPYRLAGPNTGELFFGEGSRLTVL.

This clonotype appeared a few times. This chain uses TRBV2 with TRBJ2-5, with TRBD2 identical over 8 bases. The CDR3 contains 13 residues. Per germline, CDR1 SNHLY and CDR2 FYNNEI. After removal of 10 bases from V and 3 bases from J, the junction contained 7 bases not matched to a gene. CDR3: CANSGLAEETQYF. CDR3 nucleotide sequence: TGTGCCAACTCAGGACTAGCTGAAGAGACCCAGTACTTC.

The table lists this clonotype with many counts. This rearrangement joins TRBV29-1 to TRBJ2-7, with TRBD2 as a possible D gene (5 bases). Per the germline V gene, CDR1 is SQVTM and CDR2 is ANQGSEA. The V gene lost 0 bases and the J gene lost 0 bases, with 12 bases spanning the gap. The CDR3 length is 15 residues. The CDR3 DNA reads as TGCAGCGTTGAAGAGAGGGCGGCTAGCTCCTACGAGCAGTACTTC. This encodes CSVEERAASSYEQYF.

The chain uses TRBV20-1 and TRBJ2-2, with a possible D match to TRBD1 (6 bases). V lost 4 bases and J lost 6, with 9 bases in between. The V gene's germline CDR1 is DFQATT and CDR2 SNEGSKA (reference sequence). This CDR3 region has 12 residues. The CDR3 spells CSAKGDPGELFF. The DNA of the CDR3 is TGCAGTGCTAAGGGGGATCCCGGGGAGCTGTTTTTT.

This clonotype has a handful of counts. In DNA, the CDR3 is TGTGCCACCAGCACTAATGAAAAACTGTTTTTT. Its translation is CATSTNEKLFF. The gene calls are TRBV15 and TRBJ1-4; unclear D gene. This CDR3 comprises 11 residues. V was cut by 4 bases and J by 3 bases, with 0 bases left in between. Germline V CDR1 and CDR2: LNHNV, YYDKDF (reference sequence).

This clonotype was counted a few times. The V and J genes are TRBV6-1 and TRBJ2-1; D is uncertain. CDR1 is MNHNS, CDR2 SASEGT, per germline. Trimming took off 6 bases at V and 8 bases at J, with 17 bases between the two ends. This CDR3 has 14 amino acids. CDR3 sequence: CASSPLRGFDEQFF. DNA of the CDR3: TGTGCCAGCAGCCCTCTGCGTGGGTTCGATGAGCAGTTCTTC.

A remark on this clonotype: It may be a read error: a sequence one base away is much more abundant. This chain uses TRBV10-3 with TRBJ1-2; TRBD1 agrees at 8 bases. Germline values: CDR1 ENHRY, CDR2 SYGVKD. This CDR3 is built from 14 residues. CDR3 residues: CTISDSDRVSGYTF. CDR3 bases: TGTACCATCAGTGACTCGGACAGGGTCAGTGGCTACACCTTC.

The chain carries TRBV6-6 and TRBJ2-3, with 7 bases that match TRBD1. V trimming: 4 bases; J trimming: 3 bases; junction bases outside the gene matches: 4. The CDR3 consists of 14 residues. Per germline, CDR1 MNHNY and CDR2 SVGAGI (reference sequence). The CDR3 DNA follows: TGTGCCAGCAGTTGGGGACAGATTACAGATACGCAGTATTTT. Protein sequence: CASSWGQITDTQYF.

The J gene is TRBJ2-1, the V gene TRBV7-9; perhaps TRBD2 as D (6 bases). Trimming removed 5 bases at V and 0 bases at J, with 14 bases between. This CDR3 has 16 residues. Germline loops: CDR1 SEHNR, CDR2 FQNEAQ (reference sequence). DNA of the CDR3: TGTGCCAGCAGCCCCGGGACTGGGAGCTCCTACAATGAGCAGTTCTTC. This translates into CASSPGTGSSYNEQFF.